This passage covers 17 T cell receptor beta chains from one sample sequenced in a study of CD8+ T cells in alopecia areata. RNA extraction was followed by reverse transcription into cDNA, which acted as the sequencing template. This table comes from immunoSEQ multiplex PCR, and its TCRdb copy is limited to in-frame clones, with some not included. The sample lists 95,000 to 110,000 clones; around three fifths were seen once. Sequenced input: CD4+ T cells sorted from blood. These receptors were taken from a human donor in good health.

The chain joins TRBV6-5 to TRBJ1-1, with D perhaps matching TRBD1 (6 bases). Germline CDR1 MNHEY, CDR2 SVGAGI. V was trimmed by 0 bases and J by 4 bases, leaving 12 bases between them. The CDR3 consists of 15 residues. Written as DNA, the CDR3 is TGTGCCAGCAGTTACTCGAGGGAAGGGGGCACTGAAGCTTTCTTT. Protein: CASSYSREGGTEAFF.

This clone has more than one count but fewer than ten. This chain uses TRBV7-9 with TRBJ2-1, with D possibly being TRBD2 (7 bases). The CDR3 runs to 18 residues. Deletions cut 0 bases from V and 0 bases from J, with 15 bases between. The germline gives CDR1 SEHNR, CDR2 FQNEAQ (reference sequence). The DNA of the CDR3 is TGTGCCAGCAGCTTAGCGACCGGGGGGCTCCGCTCCTACAATGAGCAGTTCTTC. Translating it yields CASSLATGGLRSYNEQFF. The whole variable domain, filled in from reference TRBV7-9 and TRBJ2-1, reads DTGVSQNPRHKITKRGQNVTFRCDPISEHNRLYWYRQTLGQGPEFLTYFQNEAQLEKSRLLSDRFSAERPKGSFSTLEIQRTEQGDSAMYLCASSLATGGLRSYNEQFFGPGTRLTVL.

This clone was detected only a few times. The chain has TRBV29-1 and TRBJ2-3, with D unresolved. CDR3 length equals 14 residues. Per germline, CDR1 SQVTM and CDR2 ANQGSEA. The ends were cut back, 6 bases at V and 2 bases at J, with 15 bases in the middle. CDR3 residues: CSVSEKLITDTQYF. CDR3 nucleotide sequence: TGCAGCGTCTCGGAAAAACTTATCACAGATACGCAGTATTTT.

J is TRBJ1-2 and V is TRBV29-1, with 7 bases identical to TRBD1. The CDR3 spans 13 residues. Per the germline V gene, CDR1 is SQVTM and CDR2 is ANQGSEA. Losses at the gene ends were 4 bases for V and 4 bases for J; bases not matched to a gene: 6. The CDR3 DNA reads TGCAGCGTTGTTGACAGGGCCCTCTATGGCTACACCTTC. Amino acids: CSVVDRALYGYTF.

The gene calls are TRBV7-8 and TRBJ1-6; 7 nucleotides align to TRBD1. The CDR3 runs to 13 residues. Germline CDR1 and CDR2: SGHVS and FQNEAQ. Trimming removed 5 bases from V and 8 bases from J; junction bases left unmatched: 3. CDR3 amino acids: CASSPGTDSPLHF. The CDR3 bases are TGTGCCAGCAGCCCAGGGACAGATTCACCCCTCCACTTT.

The chain uses TRBV23-1 and TRBJ2-7, with 8 bases fitting TRBD1. TRBV23-1 is labeled an ORF, and its function is uncertain. V dropped 9 bases and J dropped 3; count of bases not matched to a gene: 16. CDR3 length: 16 amino acids. CDR3 sequence (DNA): TGCGCCAGGGACAGGGCCCTACGGCCTACAGACTACGAGCAGTACTTC. Translating it yields CARDRALRPTDYEQYF.

This clone was picked up a small number of times. The chain carries TRBV7-2 and TRBJ2-3; D is perhaps TRBD2 (5 bases). V lost 5 bases and J 4 bases, leaving 19 bases between the germline ends. This CDR3 comprises 16 residues. CDR1 and CDR2 from the germline V gene are SGHTA and FQGNSA. CDR3 in amino acids: CASSPARASSADTQYF. As DNA, the CDR3 is TGTGCCAGCAGCCCTGCTCGGGCTAGCTCCGCAGATACGCAGTATTTT.

The genes are TRBV29-1 and TRBJ1-1; unclear D gene. V was shortened by 4 bases and J by 3 bases, with 9 bases between the two germline ends. Germline CDR1 reads SQVTM; CDR2 reads ANQGSEA. The CDR3 covers 12 residues. The CDR3: CSVGGQYTEAFF. DNA of the CDR3: TGCAGCGTTGGCGGCCAGTACACTGAAGCTTTCTTT.

The chain couples TRBV7-2 to TRBJ2-7; D remains ambiguous. Germline-derived CDR1 and CDR2 are SGHTA and FQGNSA. The CDR3 totals 13 residues. V was trimmed by 1 base and J by 3 bases, leaving 7 bases between them. The CDR3 nucleotides are TGTGCCAGCAGCTTAGGACATTTCTACGAGCAGTACTTC. Translated: CASSLGHFYEQYF.

In nucleotides, the CDR3 is TGTGCCTGGAGTGTAAACAGGACCCCTCGGTTCTTGGCCCTCCACTTT. Translating it yields CAWSVNRTPRFLALHF. The chain employs TRBV30 and TRBJ1-6; tentatively, D is TRBD1 (5 bases). This CDR3 has 16 residues. Trimming cost V 0 bases and J 14 bases, with 23 bases left between them. CDR1 is GTSNPN, CDR2 SVGIG, per germline (reference sequence).

The chain is built from TRBV29-1 and TRBJ1-1; D is unclear. Looked up from germline, CDR1 is SQVTM and CDR2 is ANQGSEA. The CDR3 sequence is 12 residues long. V shed 3 bases and J shed 3 bases, with 8 bases lying between them. In nucleotides, the CDR3 is TGCAGCGTTGAGGGTCTTTACACTGAAGCTTTCTTT. It encodes CSVEGLYTEAFF.

V and J are TRBV5-1 and TRBJ1-5, with D tentatively TRBD1 (6 bases). From germline, CDR1 is SGHRS and CDR2 YFSETQ. Trimming cost V 6 bases and J 15 bases, with 13 bases left between them. The CDR3 is 10 residues long. The CDR3 sequence is CASTRGWGHF. CDR3 nucleotide sequence: TGCGCCAGCACCAGGGGTTGGGGGCATTTT.

Remarks on this clone: This CDR3 is also generated by other DNA sequences in the sample. The CDR3 DNA follows: TGCAGCGTTGCGGGGACAGGAGACTATGGCTACACCTTC. Amino acids: CSVAGTGDYGYTF. The V and J genes are TRBV29-1 and TRBJ1-2; TRBD1 matches 8 bases. Germline CDR1 and CDR2: SQVTM and ANQGSEA. CDR3 size: 13 residues. The junction had 4 bases not matched to a gene; V was cut back by 4 bases and J by 3 bases.

The CDR3 nucleotides read TGTGCCAGCAGCCTGAACTACGAGCAGTACTTC. Translation: CASSLNYEQYF. The V call is TRBV5-6, the J call TRBJ2-7; D not resolved. The V and J ends lost 4 bases and 3 bases respectively, with 5 bases between them. CDR1 and CDR2 from the germline V gene are SGHDT and YYEEEE. The CDR3 consists of 11 residues.

The V gene is TRBV5-1, the J gene TRBJ2-5, with TRBD2 matching 12 bases. V gave up 4 bases and J gave up 5 bases; unmatched junction bases: 9. From germline, CDR1 is SGHRS and CDR2 YFSETQ. This CDR3 spans 16 amino acids. In nucleotides, the CDR3 is TGCGCCAGCAGCAGGCCCGGACTAGCGGGGCGGGAGACCCAGTACTTC. It codes for CASSRPGLAGRETQYF. The variable domain in full, with the rest retrieved from reference TRBV5-1 and TRBJ2-5, is KAGVTQTPRYLIKTRGQQVTLSCSPISGHRSVSWYQQTPGQGLQFLFEYFSETQRNKGNFPGRFSGRQFSNSRSEMNVSTLELGDSALYLCASSRPGLAGRETQYFGPGTRLLVL.

Worth noting for this clone: Germline is not matched at one junction end, which may reflect a read error. CDR3 sequence reads: CASSLEGSQAF. The CDR3, as DNA: TGTGCCAGCAGCCTAGAGGGTTCGCAGGCCTTC. The V and J genes are TRBV7-2 and TRBJ2-7; TRBD2 might be the D (5 bases). The germline V gene encodes CDR1 SGHTA and CDR2 FQGNSA. The CDR3 has 11 residues. Using reference TRBV7-2 and TRBJ2-7 for the parts outside the CDR3, the full variable domain is GAGVSQSPSNKVTEKGKDVELRCDPISGHTALYWYRQSLGQGLEFLIYFQGNSAPDKSGLPSDRFSAERTGGSVSTLTIQRTQQEDSAVYLCASSLEGSQAFGPGTRLTVT.

In this sample, this clone turned up a few times. CDR3 in DNA: TGTGCCAGCATACAAACATCCGGACTCTATGGCTACACCTTC. Translation: CASIQTSGLYGYTF. The chain recombines TRBV2 with TRBJ1-2; the D is unclear. The V gene lost 7 bases and the J gene lost 4 bases, with 16 bases spanning the gap. This CDR3 spans 14 amino acids. Looked up from germline, CDR1 is SNHLY and CDR2 is FYNNEI.